Listed below are T cell receptor beta chains from one sample, sequenced in a study of control samples from healthy donors and cancer patients. Data came from immunoSEQ multiplex PCR; TCRdb stores just in-frame clones and leaves some out. The sample yields more than 75,000 clones, roughly 90% seen once. Sequencing was done on a sample of PBMCs. The receptors come from a woman aged 55-70 years with head and neck cancer. Each CDR3 is given with its conserved first and last residue. The order of the fields is V gene, J gene, D gene, clone size, CDR3 DNA, CDR3 protein. D genes are given only for firm matches. Not all rows give a size; the values are once, few, many and, for expanded clones, a class.

V gene: TRBV7-2; J gene: TRBJ2-2; D gene: .; clone size: .; CDR3 DNA: TGTGCCAGCAGCTTACCACCGGCGACAGGATTCACCGGGGAGCTGTTTTTT; CDR3 protein: CASSLPPATGFTGELFF
V gene: TRBV19; J gene: TRBJ1-5; D gene: .; clone size: .; CDR3 DNA: TGTGCCAGTAGTATTCTGACGGACCTTAGCAATCAGCCCCAGCATTTT; CDR3 protein: CASSILTDLSNQPQHF
V gene: TRBV29-1; J gene: TRBJ1-4; D gene: .; clone size: .; CDR3 DNA: TGCAGCGTACCTAGGGACGGATCAACTAATGAAAAACTGTTTTTT; CDR3 protein: CSVPRDGSTNEKLFF
V gene: TRBV27; J gene: TRBJ2-2; D gene: .; clone size: .; CDR3 DNA: TGTGCCAGCAGTTTAAATTTCGTCGGGGAGCTGTTTTTT; CDR3 protein: CASSLNFVGELFF
V gene: TRBV14; J gene: TRBJ2-7; D gene: TRBD1; clone size: .; CDR3 DNA: TGTGCCAGCAGCCCCAGACGACAGGGTGCTTACGAGCAGTACTTC; CDR3 protein: CASSPRRQGAYEQYF
V gene: TRBV19; J gene: TRBJ1-1; D gene: .; clone size: .; CDR3 DNA: TGTGCCAGTAGTTTGCAGAGGGACACTGAAGCTTTCTTT; CDR3 protein: CASSLQRDTEAFF
V gene: TRBV20-1; J gene: TRBJ1-2; D gene: .; clone size: .; CDR3 DNA: TGCAGTGCTAGTGGGGCAGTACCCCTCTATGGCTACACCTTC; CDR3 protein: CSASGAVPLYGYTF
V gene: TRBV19; J gene: TRBJ2-3; D gene: TRBD2; clone size: .; CDR3 DNA: TGTGCCAGTAGTCCCTTTGCTAGCGGGAACACAGATACGCAGTATTTT; CDR3 protein: CASSPFASGNTDTQYF
V gene: TRBV4-3; J gene: TRBJ2-3; D gene: TRBD2; clone size: .; CDR3 DNA: TGCGCCAGCAGCCGCTCACTAGCGGGATCGTCCGATACGCAGTATTTT; CDR3 protein: CASSRSLAGSSDTQYF
V gene: TRBV25-1; J gene: TRBJ1-2; D gene: .; clone size: .; CDR3 DNA: TGTGCCAGCACGGGTCCGAATGGCTACACCTTC; CDR3 protein: CASTGPNGYTF
V gene: TRBV10-2; J gene: TRBJ2-7; D gene: TRBD2; clone size: .; CDR3 DNA: TGCGCCAGCAATCTAGCGGGTAACTACGAGCAGTACTTC; CDR3 protein: CASNLAGNYEQYF
V gene: TRBV24-1; J gene: TRBJ2-1; D gene: .; clone size: .; CDR3 DNA: TGTGCCACCAGTGATTCCGCGGGCAGGCTGTACAATGAGCAGTTCTTC; CDR3 protein: CATSDSAGRLYNEQFF
V gene: TRBV5-6; J gene: TRBJ1-1; D gene: .; clone size: once; CDR3 DNA: TGTGCCAGCAGCAAATACAGGGAGGCTGGGGGGACTGAAGCTTTCTTT; CDR3 protein: CASSKYREAGGTEAFF
V gene: TRBV9; J gene: TRBJ1-6; D gene: .; clone size: .; CDR3 DNA: TGTGCCAGCAGCGTAGCTCTGGGGCAAAGATCACCCCTCCACTTT; CDR3 protein: CASSVALGQRSPLHF
V gene: TRBV6-5; J gene: TRBJ1-5; D gene: TRBD1; clone size: .; CDR3 DNA: TGTGCCAGCAGATGGGACAGGGCGGGCAATCAGCCCCAGCATTTT; CDR3 protein: CASRWDRAGNQPQHF
V gene: TRBV19; J gene: TRBJ2-6; D gene: TRBD1; clone size: few; CDR3 DNA: TGTGCCAGTAGACCCGGGACAGGGGCAGGGGCCAACGTCCTGACTTTC; CDR3 protein: CASRPGTGAGANVLTF
V gene: TRBV11-1; J gene: TRBJ1-6; D gene: TRBD1; clone size: .; CDR3 DNA: TGTGCCAGCAGCGGGACAGGGATCTATAATTCACCCCTCCACTTT; CDR3 protein: CASSGTGIYNSPLHF
V gene: TRBV19; J gene: TRBJ2-5; D gene: TRBD2; clone size: .; CDR3 DNA: TGTGCCAGTAGTACCATGGGACTAGCGGGAACCGAGACCCAGTACTTC; CDR3 protein: CASSTMGLAGTETQYF
V gene: TRBV5-1; J gene: TRBJ1-1; D gene: .; clone size: .; CDR3 DNA: TGCGCCAGCAGCCCGTTGACGAGCGCTAACACTGAAGCTTTCTTT; CDR3 protein: CASSPLTSANTEAFF
V gene: TRBV7-2; J gene: TRBJ2-4; D gene: TRBD1; clone size: .; CDR3 DNA: TGTGCCAGCAGCTCAGTTGGGGACAGTACCAAAAACATTCAGTACTTC; CDR3 protein: CASSSVGDSTKNIQYF
V gene: TRBV6-6; J gene: TRBJ2-1; D gene: TRBD2; clone size: .; CDR3 DNA: TGTGCCGCGGGAGACCAGGGACGTGGCAATGAGCAGTTCTTC; CDR3 protein: CAAGDQGRGNEQFF
V gene: TRBV10-3; J gene: TRBJ2-2; D gene: .; clone size: .; CDR3 DNA: TGTGCCATCAGTGACGCGTGGAACACCGGGGAGCTGTTTTTT; CDR3 protein: CAISDAWNTGELFF
V gene: TRBV29-1; J gene: TRBJ1-2; D gene: .; clone size: once; CDR3 DNA: TGCAGCGTTGAGGGCAGCGGTGGCTACACCTTC; CDR3 protein: CSVEGSGGYTF
V gene: TRBV6-5; J gene: TRBJ2-1; D gene: TRBD2; clone size: once; CDR3 DNA: TGTGCCAGCAGTTACTCGACTAGCGGGAGGTTCAGGGAGCAGTTCTTC; CDR3 protein: CASSYSTSGRFREQFF
V gene: TRBV19; J gene: TRBJ2-1; D gene: .; clone size: .; CDR3 DNA: TGTGCCAGTAGTATAGTCTTCGGACTTGGAGATAATGAGCAGTTCTTC; CDR3 protein: CASSIVFGLGDNEQFF
V gene: TRBV7-2; J gene: TRBJ1-2; D gene: .; clone size: .; CDR3 DNA: TGTGCCAGCACCTTAGTACAGGGAGCCTATGGCTACACCTTC; CDR3 protein: CASTLVQGAYGYTF
V gene: TRBV4-1; J gene: TRBJ1-2; D gene: .; clone size: .; CDR3 DNA: TGCGCCAGCAGCCTTCATCCTAAACCGACAGGACCTGGCGGCTACACCTTC; CDR3 protein: CASSLHPKPTGPGGYTF
V gene: TRBV7-9; J gene: TRBJ1-6; D gene: .; clone size: .; CDR3 DNA: TGTGCCAGCAGCTCCTCCCGCGGGGGCTTTAATTCACCCCTCCACTTT; CDR3 protein: CASSSSRGGFNSPLHF
V gene: TRBV5-8; J gene: TRBJ2-5; D gene: TRBD1; clone size: .; CDR3 DNA: TGTGCCAGCAGCTTGGGCCTCCGGACAGGGGACCAAGAGACCCAGTACTTC; CDR3 protein: CASSLGLRTGDQETQYF
V gene: TRBV27; J gene: TRBJ1-5; D gene: .; clone size: .; CDR3 DNA: TGTGCCAGCAGTTTGGGAGGGGGGGGCAATCAGCCCCAGCATTTT; CDR3 protein: CASSLGGGGNQPQHF
V gene: TRBV24-1; J gene: TRBJ2-2; D gene: .; clone size: .; CDR3 DNA: TGTGCCACCAGTGATGGGATAAAGAGCCCCGGGGAGCTGTTTTTT; CDR3 protein: CATSDGIKSPGELFF
V gene: TRBV12-5; J gene: TRBJ2-2; D gene: .; clone size: once; CDR3 DNA: TGTGCTAGTGAAATTGGAGCCGGGGAGCTGTTTTTT; CDR3 protein: CASEIGAGELFF
V gene: TRBV3-1/TRBV3-2; J gene: TRBJ1-2; D gene: TRBD1; clone size: .; CDR3 DNA: TGTGCCAGCAGCCGACAGGGGGCCTATGGCTACACCTTC; CDR3 protein: CASSRQGAYGYTF
V gene: TRBV7-9; J gene: TRBJ2-2; D gene: .; clone size: .; CDR3 DNA: TGTGCCAGCAGCTCCGACAGAAACACCGGGGAGCTGTTTTTT; CDR3 protein: CASSSDRNTGELFF
V gene: TRBV7-3; J gene: TRBJ1-2; D gene: .; clone size: .; CDR3 DNA: TGTGCCAGCAGCTTATCGGGGGACTATGGCTACACCTTC; CDR3 protein: CASSLSGDYGYTF
V gene: TRBV2; J gene: TRBJ1-6; D gene: TRBD1; clone size: .; CDR3 DNA: TGTGCCAGCAGTGCAATTGGGACAGGAAATTCACCCCTCCACTTT; CDR3 protein: CASSAIGTGNSPLHF
V gene: TRBV25-1; J gene: TRBJ1-6; D gene: TRBD1; clone size: .; CDR3 DNA: TGTGCCAGCAGTCAAACCGGGACAGGGCGGTCACCCCTCCACTTT; CDR3 protein: CASSQTGTGRSPLHF
V gene: TRBV4-2; J gene: TRBJ2-3; D gene: TRBD2; clone size: .; CDR3 DNA: TGTGCCAGCAGCCAAGATCTCCGGGCGGGGGTCACCACAGATACGCAGTATTTT; CDR3 protein: CASSQDLRAGVTTDTQYF
V gene: TRBV3-1/TRBV3-2; J gene: TRBJ2-5; D gene: .; clone size: .; CDR3 DNA: TGTGCCAGCAGCCAAGGGCAGGGCACTCAAGAGACCCAGTACTTC; CDR3 protein: CASSQGQGTQETQYF
V gene: TRBV4-1; J gene: TRBJ2-7; D gene: TRBD2; clone size: .; CDR3 DNA: TGCGCCAGCAGCCAAGAGCCTAGCGGAGATTACGAGCAGTACTTC; CDR3 protein: CASSQEPSGDYEQYF
V gene: TRBV30; J gene: TRBJ2-1; D gene: .; clone size: .; CDR3 DNA: TGTGCCTGGAGTGTAGGGCGCCGAGGGGGGTACAATGAGCAGTTCTTC; CDR3 protein: CAWSVGRRGGYNEQFF
V gene: TRBV24-1; J gene: TRBJ2-4; D gene: .; clone size: .; CDR3 DNA: TGTGCCACAACCGTAGGGAAGGGCATTCAGTACTTC; CDR3 protein: CATTVGKGIQYF
V gene: TRBV24-1; J gene: TRBJ2-1; D gene: TRBD1; clone size: .; CDR3 DNA: TGTGCCACCAGTGGAACTCGGGACAGAGACAATGAGCAGTTCTTC; CDR3 protein: CATSGTRDRDNEQFF
V gene: TRBV6-5; J gene: TRBJ2-7; D gene: .; clone size: .; CDR3 DNA: TGTGCCAGCATTATATTTTTAGGGTCCCACGAGCAGTACTTC; CDR3 protein: CASIIFLGSHEQYF
V gene: TRBV15; J gene: TRBJ1-6; D gene: .; clone size: .; CDR3 DNA: TGTGCCACCAGCAGAGATCGGGGAGGGCGACCAGGCTCCTATAATTCACCCCTCCACTTT; CDR3 protein: CATSRDRGGRPGSYNSPLHF
V gene: TRBV2; J gene: TRBJ2-1; D gene: TRBD2; clone size: .; CDR3 DNA: TGTGCCAGCAGACCGGGACTAGCGGCATACAATGAGCAGTTCTTC; CDR3 protein: CASRPGLAAYNEQFF
V gene: TRBV3-1/TRBV3-2; J gene: TRBJ2-2; D gene: .; clone size: once; CDR3 DNA: TGTGCCAGCAGCCAAGGAGACAGGTCAAGAGGCGGGGAGCTGTTTTTT; CDR3 protein: CASSQGDRSRGGELFF